The clone carrying this TCR beta chain was picked up one time. Its antigen is currently unknown. Germline-derived CDR1 and CDR2 are ENHRY and SYGVKD. The CDR3 covers 14 residues. Trimming took 5 bases from V and 3 from J; bases not matched to a gene: 6. Some clones are missing from TCRdb's copy, which holds only in-frame ones; the method was immunoSEQ multiplex PCR. The sample has about 92,000 clones; around 82% are singletons. This entry is derived from a study of a mutant IDH1 vaccine in newly diagnosed glioma. Findings and limits, study-wide: Pseudoprogression seemingly bore no relation to changes in top peripheral T cell clonotypes.

The time point here: baseline, week 1 (first vaccination visit). As to treatment: pre-vaccination baseline after standard-of-care therapy. The rearrangement joins TRBV10-3 to TRBJ1-2; TRBD1 matches at 7 bases. The sequence came from a woman between 50 and 59 years old with glioma. The specimen comprised PBMCs, sampled from a glioma patient treated with radiotherapy, temozolomide or both. The CDR3 DNA is TGTGCCATCAGTATGGAGGGGGCGTACTATGGCTACACCTTC. It is translated as CAISMEGAYYGYTF.